This T cell receptor beta chain was obtained from a study of OX40 agonist ivuxolimab in advanced cancers. Study summary: A male proportion of about 86% was recorded, with mean age about 54 years and range roughly 23 to 79. General study findings and limits: In a subset of nonresponders, normalized T-cell clonal expansion was also low.

This table comes from immunoSEQ multiplex PCR, and its TCRdb copy is limited to in-frame clones, with some not included. The table lists 50,000 to 65,000 clones, about 93% of them singletons. Germline loops: CDR1 MNHEY, CDR2 SMNVEV (reference sequence). V lost 0 bases and J 3 bases, leaving 12 bases between the germline ends. The CDR3 covers 16 residues. Remarks on this clone: Antigen: not known.

This sequence joins TRBV27 and TRBJ2-1; weak D call: TRBD2 (6 bases). The receptor comes from an adult with an advanced solid tumor such as melanoma, head and neck, liver or kidney cancer. This specimen was CD4+ or CD8+ T cells sorted from blood, taken in a trial of the OX40 agonist ivuxolimab. The DNA of the CDR3 is TGTGCCAGCAGTTTATCGATAGCGGAAGTCTACAATGAGCAGTTCTTC. Amino acids: CASSLSIAEVYNEQFF.